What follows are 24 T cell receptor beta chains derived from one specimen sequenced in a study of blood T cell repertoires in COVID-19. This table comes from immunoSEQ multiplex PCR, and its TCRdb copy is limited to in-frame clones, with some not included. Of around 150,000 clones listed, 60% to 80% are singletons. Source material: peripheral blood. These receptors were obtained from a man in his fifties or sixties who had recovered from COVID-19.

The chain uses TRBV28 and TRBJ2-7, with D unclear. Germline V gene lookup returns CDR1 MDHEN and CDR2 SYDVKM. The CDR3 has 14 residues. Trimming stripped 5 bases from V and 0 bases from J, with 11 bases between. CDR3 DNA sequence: TGTGCCAGCAGTCCGCAGGAATCCTCCTACGAGCAGTACTTC. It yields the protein CASSPQESSYEQYF.

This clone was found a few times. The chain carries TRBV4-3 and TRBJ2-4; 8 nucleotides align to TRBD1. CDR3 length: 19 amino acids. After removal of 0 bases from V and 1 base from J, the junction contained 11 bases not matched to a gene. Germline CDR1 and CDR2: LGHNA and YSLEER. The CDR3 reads CASSQDSGGAISAKNIQYF. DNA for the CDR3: TGCGCCAGCAGCCAAGACTCAGGGGGCGCAATTTCGGCCAAAAACATTCAGTACTTC.

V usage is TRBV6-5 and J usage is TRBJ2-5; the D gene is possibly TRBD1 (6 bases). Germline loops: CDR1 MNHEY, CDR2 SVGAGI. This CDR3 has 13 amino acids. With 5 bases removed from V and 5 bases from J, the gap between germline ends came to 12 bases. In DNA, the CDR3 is TGTGCCAGCAGTCGAACAGGGTTGGAGACCCAGTACTTC. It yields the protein CASSRTGLETQYF.

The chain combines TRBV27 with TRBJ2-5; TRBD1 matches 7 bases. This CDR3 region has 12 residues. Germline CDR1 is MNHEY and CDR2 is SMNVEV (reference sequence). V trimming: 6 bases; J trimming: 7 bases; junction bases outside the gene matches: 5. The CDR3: CASRRGPGTQYF. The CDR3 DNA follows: TGTGCCAGCAGAAGGGGGCCGGGGACCCAGTACTTC.

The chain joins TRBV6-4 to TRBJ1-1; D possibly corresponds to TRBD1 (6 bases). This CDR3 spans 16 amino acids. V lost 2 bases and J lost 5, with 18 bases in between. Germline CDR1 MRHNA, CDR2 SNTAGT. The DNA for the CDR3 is TGTGCCAGCAGTGACCTACCACAGGGTTCCAGGACTGAAGCTTTCTTT. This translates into CASSDLPQGSRTEAFF.

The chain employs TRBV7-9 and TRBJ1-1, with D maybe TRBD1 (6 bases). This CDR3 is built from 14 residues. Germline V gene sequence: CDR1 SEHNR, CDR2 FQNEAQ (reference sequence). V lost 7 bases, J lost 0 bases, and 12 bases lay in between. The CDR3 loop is CASTLEGVNTEAFF. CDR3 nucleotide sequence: TGTGCCAGCACCCTTGAGGGGGTGAACACTGAAGCTTTCTTT.

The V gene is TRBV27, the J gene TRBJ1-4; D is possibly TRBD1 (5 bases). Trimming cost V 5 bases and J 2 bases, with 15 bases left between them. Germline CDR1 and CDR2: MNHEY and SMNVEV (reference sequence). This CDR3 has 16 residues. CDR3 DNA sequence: TGTGCCAGCAGTCCGACAATTGGGACTACTAATGAAAAACTGTTTTTT. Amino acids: CASSPTIGTTNEKLFF.

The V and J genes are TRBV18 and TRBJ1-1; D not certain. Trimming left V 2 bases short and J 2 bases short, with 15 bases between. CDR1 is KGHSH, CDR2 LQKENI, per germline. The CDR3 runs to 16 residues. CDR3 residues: CASSPTIRGTNTEAFF. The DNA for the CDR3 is TGTGCCAGCTCACCAACTATCCGGGGAACCAACACTGAAGCTTTCTTT.

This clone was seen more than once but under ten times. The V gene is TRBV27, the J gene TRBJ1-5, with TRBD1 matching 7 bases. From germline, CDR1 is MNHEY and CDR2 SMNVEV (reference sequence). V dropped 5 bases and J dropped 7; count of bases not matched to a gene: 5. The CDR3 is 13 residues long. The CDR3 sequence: CASSRQGGQPQHF. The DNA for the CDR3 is TGTGCCAGCAGTAGACAGGGTGGGCAGCCCCAGCATTTT.

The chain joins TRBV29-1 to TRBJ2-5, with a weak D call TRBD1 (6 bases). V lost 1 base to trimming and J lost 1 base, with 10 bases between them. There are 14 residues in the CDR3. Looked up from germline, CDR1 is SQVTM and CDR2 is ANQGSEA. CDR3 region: CSVEVTGVQETQYF. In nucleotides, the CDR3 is TGCAGCGTTGAAGTGACAGGCGTCCAAGAGACCCAGTACTTC.

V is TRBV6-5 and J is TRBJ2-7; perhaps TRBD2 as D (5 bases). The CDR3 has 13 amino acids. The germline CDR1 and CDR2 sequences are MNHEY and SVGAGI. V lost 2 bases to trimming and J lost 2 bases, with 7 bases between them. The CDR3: CASSYRRAYEQYF. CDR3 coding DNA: TGTGCCAGCAGTTACCGGCGGGCCTACGAGCAGTACTTC.

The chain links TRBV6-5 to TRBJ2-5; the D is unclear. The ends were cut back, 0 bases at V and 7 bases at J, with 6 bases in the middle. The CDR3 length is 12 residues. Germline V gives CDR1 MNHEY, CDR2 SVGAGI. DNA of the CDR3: TGTGCCAGCAGTTACTCGCTCGGGACCCAGTACTTC. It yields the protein CASSYSLGTQYF.

CDR3 DNA: TGTGCCAGCAGCCTCCCAGGGGGGATGAACACTGAAGCTTTCTTT. Protein product: CASSLPGGMNTEAFF. V usage is TRBV6-5 and J usage is TRBJ1-1, with 7 positions matching TRBD1. Germline V CDR1 and CDR2: MNHEY, SVGAGI. Trimming at V came to 6 bases and at J to 0 bases, leaving 7 bases not matched to a gene. CDR3 size: 15 residues.

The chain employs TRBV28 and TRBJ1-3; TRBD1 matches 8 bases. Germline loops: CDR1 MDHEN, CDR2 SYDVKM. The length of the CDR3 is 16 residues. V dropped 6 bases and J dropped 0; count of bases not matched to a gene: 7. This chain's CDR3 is CASSPGTGVSGNTIYF. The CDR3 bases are TGTGCCAGCAGCCCCGGGACAGGCGTCTCTGGAAACACCATATATTTT. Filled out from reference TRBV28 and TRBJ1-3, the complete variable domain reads DVKVTQSSRYLVKRTGEKVFLECVQDMDHENMFWYRQDPGLGLRLIYFSYDVKMKEKGDIPEGYSVSREKKERFSLILESASTNQTSMYLCASSPGTGVSGNTIYFGEGSWLTVV.

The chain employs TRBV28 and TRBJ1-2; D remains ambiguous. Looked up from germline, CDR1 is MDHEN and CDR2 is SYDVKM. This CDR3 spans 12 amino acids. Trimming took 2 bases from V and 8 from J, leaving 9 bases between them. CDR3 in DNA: TGTGCCAGCAGTTTAGCCGGGGTAGGCTACACCTTC. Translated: CASSLAGVGYTF.

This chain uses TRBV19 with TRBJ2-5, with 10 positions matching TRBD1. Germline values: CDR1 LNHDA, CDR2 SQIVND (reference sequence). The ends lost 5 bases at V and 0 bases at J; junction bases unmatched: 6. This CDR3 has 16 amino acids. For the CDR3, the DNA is TGTGCCAGTAGTCTCGGGACAGGGGAGTACCAAGAGACCCAGTACTTC. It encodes CASSLGTGEYQETQYF.

The CDR3 DNA is TGTGCCAGTTCCGGGACTAGCGGCGAGCAGTACTTC. Amino acid sequence: CASSGTSGEQYF. This sequence joins TRBV10-3 and TRBJ2-7; TRBD2 aligns across 11 bases. V lost 10 bases, J lost 6 bases, and 5 bases stayed unmatched. Germline CDR1 ENHRY, CDR2 SYGVKD. This CDR3 is built from 12 residues.

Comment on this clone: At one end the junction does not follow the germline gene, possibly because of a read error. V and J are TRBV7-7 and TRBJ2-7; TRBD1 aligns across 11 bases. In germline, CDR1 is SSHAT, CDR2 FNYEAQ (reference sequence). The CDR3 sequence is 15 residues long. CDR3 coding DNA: TGTGCTAGCAGCTTGGGGACAGGGGGTATGTACGAGCAGTACTTC. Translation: CASSLGTGGMYEQYF.

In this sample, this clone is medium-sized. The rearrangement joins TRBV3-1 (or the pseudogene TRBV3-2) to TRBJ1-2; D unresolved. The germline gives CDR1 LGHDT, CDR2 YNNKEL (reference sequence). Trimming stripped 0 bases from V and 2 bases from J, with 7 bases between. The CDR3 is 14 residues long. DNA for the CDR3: TGTGCCAGCAGCCAAGAGGGCGAGAACTATGGCTACACCTTC. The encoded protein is CASSQEGENYGYTF.

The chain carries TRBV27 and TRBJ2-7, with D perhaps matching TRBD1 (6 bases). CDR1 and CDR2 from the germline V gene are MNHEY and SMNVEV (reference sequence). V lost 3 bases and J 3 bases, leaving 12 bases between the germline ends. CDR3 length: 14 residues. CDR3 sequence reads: CASSLNRVGYEQYF. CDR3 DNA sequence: TGTGCCAGCAGTTTGAACAGGGTTGGCTACGAGCAGTACTTC.

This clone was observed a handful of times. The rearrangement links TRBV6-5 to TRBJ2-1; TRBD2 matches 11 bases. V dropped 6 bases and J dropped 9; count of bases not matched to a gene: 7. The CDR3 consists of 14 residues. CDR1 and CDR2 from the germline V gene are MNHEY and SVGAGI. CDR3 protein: CASRPSGGPGEQFF. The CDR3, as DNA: TGTGCCAGCAGGCCTAGCGGGGGGCCGGGTGAGCAGTTCTTC.

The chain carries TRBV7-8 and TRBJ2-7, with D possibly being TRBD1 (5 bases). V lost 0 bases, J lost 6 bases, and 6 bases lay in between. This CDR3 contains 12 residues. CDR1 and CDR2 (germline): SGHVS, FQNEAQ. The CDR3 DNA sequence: TGTGCCAGCAGCTTAGCCACAGGCGAGCAGTACTTC. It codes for CASSLATGEQYF. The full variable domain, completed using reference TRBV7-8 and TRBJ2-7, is GAGVSQSPRYKVAKRGQDVALRCDPISGHVSLFWYQQALGQGPEFLTYFQNEAQLDKSGLPSDRFFAERPEGSVSTLKIQRTQQEDSAVYLCASSLATGEQYFGPGTRLTVT.

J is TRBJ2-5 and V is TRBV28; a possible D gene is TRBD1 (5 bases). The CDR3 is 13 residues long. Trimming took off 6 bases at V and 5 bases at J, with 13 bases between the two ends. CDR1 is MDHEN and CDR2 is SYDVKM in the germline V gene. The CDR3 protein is CASRGPRRETQYF. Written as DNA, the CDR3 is TGTGCCAGCAGGGGGCCGAGGCGTGAGACCCAGTACTTC.

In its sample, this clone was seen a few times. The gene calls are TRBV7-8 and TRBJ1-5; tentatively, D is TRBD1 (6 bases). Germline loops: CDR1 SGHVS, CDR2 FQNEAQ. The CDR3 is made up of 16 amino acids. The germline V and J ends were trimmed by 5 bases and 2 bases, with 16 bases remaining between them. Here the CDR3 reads CASSGSEQGGNQPQHF. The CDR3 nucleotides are TGTGCCAGCAGCGGCAGCGAACAGGGAGGCAATCAGCCCCAGCATTTT.